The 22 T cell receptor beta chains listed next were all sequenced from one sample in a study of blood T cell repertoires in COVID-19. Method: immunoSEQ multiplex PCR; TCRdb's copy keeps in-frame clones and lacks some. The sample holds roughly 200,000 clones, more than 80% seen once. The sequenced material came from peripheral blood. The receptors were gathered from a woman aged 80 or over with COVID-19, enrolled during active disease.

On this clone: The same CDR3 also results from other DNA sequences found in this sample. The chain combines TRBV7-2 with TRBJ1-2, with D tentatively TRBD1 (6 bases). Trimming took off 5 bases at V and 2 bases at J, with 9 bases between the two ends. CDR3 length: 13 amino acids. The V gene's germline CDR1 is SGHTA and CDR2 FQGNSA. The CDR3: CASSPDRNYGYTF. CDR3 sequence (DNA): TGTGCCAGCAGCCCGGACAGAAACTATGGCTACACCTTC.

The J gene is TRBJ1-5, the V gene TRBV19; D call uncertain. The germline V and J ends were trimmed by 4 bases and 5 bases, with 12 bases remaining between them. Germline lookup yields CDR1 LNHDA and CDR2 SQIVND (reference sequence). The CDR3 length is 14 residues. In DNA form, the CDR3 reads TGTGCCAGTAGTAAGGAATTGCGGCATCAGCCCCAGCATTTT. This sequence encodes CASSKELRHQPQHF.

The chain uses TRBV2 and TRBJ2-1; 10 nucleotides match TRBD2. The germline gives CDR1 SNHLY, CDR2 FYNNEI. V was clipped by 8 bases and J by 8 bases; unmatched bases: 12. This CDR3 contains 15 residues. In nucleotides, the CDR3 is TGTGCCAGCGGGACCACTAGCGGGAATAACGATGAGCAGTTCTTC. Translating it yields CASGTTSGNNDEQFF. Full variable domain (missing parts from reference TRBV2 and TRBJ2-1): EPEVTQTPSHQVTQMGQEVILRCVPISNHLYFYWYRQILGQKVEFLVSFYNNEISEKSEIFDDQFSVERPDGSNFTLKIRSTKLEDSAMYFCASGTTSGNNDEQFFGPGTRLTVL.

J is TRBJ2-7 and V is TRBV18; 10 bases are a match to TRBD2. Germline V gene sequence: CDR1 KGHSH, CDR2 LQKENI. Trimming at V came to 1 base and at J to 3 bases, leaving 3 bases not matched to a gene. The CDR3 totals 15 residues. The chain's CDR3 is CASSPRTSGNYEQYF. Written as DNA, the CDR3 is TGTGCCAGCTCACCACGGACTAGCGGAAACTACGAGCAGTACTTC.

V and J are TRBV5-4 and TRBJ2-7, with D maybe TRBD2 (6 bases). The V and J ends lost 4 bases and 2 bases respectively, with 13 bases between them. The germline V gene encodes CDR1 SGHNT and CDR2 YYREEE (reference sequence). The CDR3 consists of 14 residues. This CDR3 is CASSPAGRTYEQYF. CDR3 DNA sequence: TGTGCCAGCAGCCCCGCGGGGCGTACCTACGAGCAGTACTTC.

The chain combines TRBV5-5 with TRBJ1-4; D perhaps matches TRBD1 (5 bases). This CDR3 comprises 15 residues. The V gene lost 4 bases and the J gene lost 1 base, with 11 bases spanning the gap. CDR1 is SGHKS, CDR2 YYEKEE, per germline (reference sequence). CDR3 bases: TGTGCCAGCAGCCGGGACGGGGGAACTAATGAAAAACTGTTTTTT. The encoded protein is CASSRDGGTNEKLFF. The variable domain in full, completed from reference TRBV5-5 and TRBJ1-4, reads DAGVTQSPTHLIKTRGQQVTLRCSPISGHKSVSWYQQVLGQGPQFIFQYYEKEERGRGNFPDRFSARQFPNYSSELNVNALLLGDSALYLCASSRDGGTNEKLFFGSGTQLSVL.

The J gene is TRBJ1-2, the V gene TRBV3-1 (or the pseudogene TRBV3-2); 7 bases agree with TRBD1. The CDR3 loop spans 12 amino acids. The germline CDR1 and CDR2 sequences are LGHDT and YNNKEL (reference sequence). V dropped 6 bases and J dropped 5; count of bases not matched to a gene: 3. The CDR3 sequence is CASSRGQYGYTF. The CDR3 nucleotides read TGTGCCAGCAGTCGGGGACAGTATGGCTACACCTTC.

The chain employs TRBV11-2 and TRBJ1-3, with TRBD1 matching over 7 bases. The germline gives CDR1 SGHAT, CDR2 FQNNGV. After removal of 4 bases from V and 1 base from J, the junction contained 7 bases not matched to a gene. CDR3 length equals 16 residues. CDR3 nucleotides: TGTGCCAGCAGCTGGATCCCGGGACAGTCTGGAAACACCATATATTTT. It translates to CASSWIPGQSGNTIYF.

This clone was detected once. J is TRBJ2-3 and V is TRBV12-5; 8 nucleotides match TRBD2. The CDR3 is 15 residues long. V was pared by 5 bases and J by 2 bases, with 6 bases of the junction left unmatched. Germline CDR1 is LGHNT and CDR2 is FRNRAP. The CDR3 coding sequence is TGTGCTAGTGGTGGAGCGGGGGCACCCACAGATACGCAGTATTTT. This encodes CASGGAGAPTDTQYF.

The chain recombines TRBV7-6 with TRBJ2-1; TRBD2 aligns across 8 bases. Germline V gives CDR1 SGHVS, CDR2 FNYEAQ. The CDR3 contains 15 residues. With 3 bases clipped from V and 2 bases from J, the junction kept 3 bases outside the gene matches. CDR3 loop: CASSFAGGPYNEQFF. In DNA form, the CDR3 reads TGTGCCAGCAGCTTTGCGGGAGGACCCTACAATGAGCAGTTCTTC.

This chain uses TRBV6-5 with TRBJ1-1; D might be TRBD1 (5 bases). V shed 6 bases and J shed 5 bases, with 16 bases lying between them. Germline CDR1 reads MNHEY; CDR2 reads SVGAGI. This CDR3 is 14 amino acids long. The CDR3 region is CASRQRGGVTEAFF. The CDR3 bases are TGTGCCAGCAGGCAACGGGGGGGAGTGACTGAAGCTTTCTTT.

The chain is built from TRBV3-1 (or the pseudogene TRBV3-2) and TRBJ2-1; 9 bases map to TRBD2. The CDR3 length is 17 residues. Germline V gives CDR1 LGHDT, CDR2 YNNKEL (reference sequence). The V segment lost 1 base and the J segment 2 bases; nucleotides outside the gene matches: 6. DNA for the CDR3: TGTGCCAGCAGCCAAGGCCTAGCGGGGTCAACCTACAATGAGCAGTTCTTC. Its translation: CASSQGLAGSTYNEQFF.

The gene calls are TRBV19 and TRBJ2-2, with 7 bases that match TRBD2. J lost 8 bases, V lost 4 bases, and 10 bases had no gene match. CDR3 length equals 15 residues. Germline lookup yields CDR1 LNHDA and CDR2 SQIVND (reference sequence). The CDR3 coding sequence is TGTGCCAGTAGTACTTCCCCTTGGGGAGGGGGGGAGCTGTTTTTT. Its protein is CASSTSPWGGGELFF. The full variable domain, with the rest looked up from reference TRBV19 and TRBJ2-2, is DGGITQSPKYLFRKEGQNVTLSCEQNLNHDAMYWYRQDPGQGLRLIYYSQIVNDFQKGDIAEGYSVSREKKESFPLTVTSAQKNPTAFYLCASSTSPWGGGELFFGEGSRLTVL.

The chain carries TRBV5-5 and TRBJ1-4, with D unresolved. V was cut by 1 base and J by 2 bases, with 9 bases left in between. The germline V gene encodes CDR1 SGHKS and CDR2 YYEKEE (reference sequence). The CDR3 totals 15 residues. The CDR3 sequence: CASSLISGTNEKLFF. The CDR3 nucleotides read TGTGCCAGCAGCTTGATCTCGGGGACTAATGAAAAACTGTTTTTT.

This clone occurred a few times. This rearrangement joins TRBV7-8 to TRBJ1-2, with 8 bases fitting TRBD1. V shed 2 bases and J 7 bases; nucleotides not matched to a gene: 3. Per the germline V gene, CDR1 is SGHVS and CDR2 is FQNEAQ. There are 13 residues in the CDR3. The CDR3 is CASSLQGAGGYTF. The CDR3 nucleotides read TGTGCCAGCAGCTTACAGGGGGCGGGTGGCTACACCTTC.

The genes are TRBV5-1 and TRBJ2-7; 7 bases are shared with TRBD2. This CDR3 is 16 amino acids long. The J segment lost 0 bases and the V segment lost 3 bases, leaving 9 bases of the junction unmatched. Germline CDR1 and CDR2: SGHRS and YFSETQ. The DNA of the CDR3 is TGCGCCAGCAGCTGGGGGGGAGTAGCCCCCTCCTACGAGCAGTACTTC. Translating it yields CASSWGGVAPSYEQYF.

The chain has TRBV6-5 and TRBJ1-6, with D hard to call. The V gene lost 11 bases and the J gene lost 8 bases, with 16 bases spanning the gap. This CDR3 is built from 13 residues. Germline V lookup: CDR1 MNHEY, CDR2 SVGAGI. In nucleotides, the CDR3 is TGTGCCGCGAGTGTGAGGGCTTATTCACCCCTCCACTTT. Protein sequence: CAASVRAYSPLHF.

CDR3 bases: TGTGCCAGCAAAGGCTTGGGCAGTTTGAACACTGAAGCTTTCTTT. It specifies CASKGLGSLNTEAFF. The V gene is TRBV27, the J gene TRBJ1-1; the D is unclear. The CDR3 extends over 15 amino acids. Germline-derived CDR1 and CDR2 are MNHEY and SMNVEV (reference sequence). V gave up 7 bases and J gave up 0 bases, with 15 bases separating them.

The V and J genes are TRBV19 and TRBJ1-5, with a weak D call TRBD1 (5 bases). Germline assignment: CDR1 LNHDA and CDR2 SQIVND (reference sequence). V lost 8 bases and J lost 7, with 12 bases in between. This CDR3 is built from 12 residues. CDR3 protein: CASAGRRQPQHF. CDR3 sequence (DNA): TGTGCCAGTGCAGGGAGGAGACAGCCCCAGCATTTT. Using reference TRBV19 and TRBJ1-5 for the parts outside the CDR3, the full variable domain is DGGITQSPKYLFRKEGQNVTLSCEQNLNHDAMYWYRQDPGQGLRLIYYSQIVNDFQKGDIAEGYSVSREKKESFPLTVTSAQKNPTAFYLCASAGRRQPQHFGDGTRLSIL.

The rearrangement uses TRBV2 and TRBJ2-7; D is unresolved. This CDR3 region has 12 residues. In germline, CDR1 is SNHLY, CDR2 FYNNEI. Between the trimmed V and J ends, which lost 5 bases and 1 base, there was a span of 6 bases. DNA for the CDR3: TGTGCCAGCAGTCCGGGTTCCTACGAGCAGTACTTC. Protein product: CASSPGSYEQYF. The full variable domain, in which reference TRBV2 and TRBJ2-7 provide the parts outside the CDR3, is EPEVTQTPSHQVTQMGQEVILRCVPISNHLYFYWYRQILGQKVEFLVSFYNNEISEKSEIFDDQFSVERPDGSNFTLKIRSTKLEDSAMYFCASSPGSYEQYFGPGTRLTVT.

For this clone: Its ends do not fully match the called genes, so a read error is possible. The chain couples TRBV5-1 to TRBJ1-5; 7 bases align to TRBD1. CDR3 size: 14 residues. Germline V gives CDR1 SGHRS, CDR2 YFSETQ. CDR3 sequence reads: CASSLEGGNQPQHF. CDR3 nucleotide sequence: TGCGCCAGCAGCTTGGAAGGGGGCAACCAGCCCCAGCATTTT.

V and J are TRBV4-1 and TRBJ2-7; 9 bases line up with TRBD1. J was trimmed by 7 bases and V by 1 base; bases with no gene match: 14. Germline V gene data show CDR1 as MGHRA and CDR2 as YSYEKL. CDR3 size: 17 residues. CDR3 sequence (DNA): TGCGCCAGCAGCCAAGGATATTCGACAGGGGGAAGGAGGGAGCAGTACTTC. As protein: CASSQGYSTGGRREQYF.